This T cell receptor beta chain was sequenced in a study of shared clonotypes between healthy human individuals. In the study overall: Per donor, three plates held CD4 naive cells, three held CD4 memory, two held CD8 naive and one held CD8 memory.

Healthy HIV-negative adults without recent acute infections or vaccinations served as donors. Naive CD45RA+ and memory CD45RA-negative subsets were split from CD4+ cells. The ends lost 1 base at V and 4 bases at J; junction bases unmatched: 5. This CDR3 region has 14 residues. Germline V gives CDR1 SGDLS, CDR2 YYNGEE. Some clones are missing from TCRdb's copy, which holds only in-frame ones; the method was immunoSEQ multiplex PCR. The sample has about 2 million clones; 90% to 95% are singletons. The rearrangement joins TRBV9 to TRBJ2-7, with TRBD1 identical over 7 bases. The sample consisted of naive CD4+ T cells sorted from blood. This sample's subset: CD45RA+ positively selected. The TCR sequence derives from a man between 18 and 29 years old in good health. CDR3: CASSVSGTAYEQYF. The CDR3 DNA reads TGTGCCAGCAGCGTATCCGGGACAGCGTACGAGCAGTACTTC.